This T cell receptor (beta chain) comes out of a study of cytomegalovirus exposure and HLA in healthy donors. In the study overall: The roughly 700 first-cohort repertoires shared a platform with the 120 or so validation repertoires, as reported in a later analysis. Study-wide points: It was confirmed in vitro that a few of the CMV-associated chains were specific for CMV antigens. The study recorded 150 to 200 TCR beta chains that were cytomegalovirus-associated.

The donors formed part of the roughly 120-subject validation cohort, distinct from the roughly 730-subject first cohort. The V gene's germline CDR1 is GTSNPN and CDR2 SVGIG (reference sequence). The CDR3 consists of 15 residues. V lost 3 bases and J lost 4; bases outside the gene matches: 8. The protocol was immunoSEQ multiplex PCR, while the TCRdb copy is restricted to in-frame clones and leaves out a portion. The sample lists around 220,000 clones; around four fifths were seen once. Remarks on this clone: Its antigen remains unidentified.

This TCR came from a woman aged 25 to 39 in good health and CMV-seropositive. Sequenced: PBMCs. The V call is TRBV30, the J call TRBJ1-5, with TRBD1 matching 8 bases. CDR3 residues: CAWRDQGAGNQPQHF. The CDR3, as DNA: TGTGCCTGGAGAGATCAGGGGGCAGGAAATCAGCCCCAGCATTTT.